These 31 T cell receptor beta chains originate from one sample sequenced in a study of identical twins. TCRdb re-called the 5' RACE reads through MiXCR, storing one row per CDR3 protein. The sample consists of about 730,000 distinct CDR3 sequences, 21% of them appearing once. The same data also contributed to another study, on T cells expressing NK-cell markers.

The specimen was PBMCs. The receptor set was obtained from a woman between 18 and 29 years old in good health.

This clonotype occurred a few times. The V call is TRBV5-5, the J call TRBJ1-1, with TRBD1 as a possible D gene (6 bases). This CDR3 spans 13 amino acids. Per germline, CDR1 SGHKS and CDR2 YYEKEE (reference sequence). Trimming took 7 bases from V and 2 from J, leaving 12 bases between them. The CDR3: CASRMGGNTEAFF. As DNA, the CDR3 is TGTGCCAGCCGGATGGGGGGCAACACTGAAGCTTTCTTT. Looking up the rest from reference TRBV5-5 and TRBJ1-1 gives the full variable domain: DAGVTQSPTHLIKTRGQQVTLRCSPISGHKSVSWYQQVLGQGPQFIFQYYEKEERGRGNFPDRFSARQFPNYSSELNVNALLLGDSALYLCASRMGGNTEAFFGQGTRLTVV.

The chain uses TRBV25-1 and TRBJ2-3; D not resolved. Germline values: CDR1 MGHDK, CDR2 SYGVNS. The CDR3 totals 14 residues. V was trimmed by 4 bases and J by 2 bases, leaving 10 bases between them. CDR3 loop: CASSGSLSTDTQYF. The CDR3 DNA reads TGTGCCAGCAGTGGTTCTTTGTCCACAGATACGCAGTATTTT.

The V call is TRBV12-3 or TRBV12-4, the J call TRBJ2-3; the D gene could be TRBD1 or TRBD2 (6 bases each). V was cut by 10 bases and J by 2 bases, with 13 bases left in between. This CDR3 region has 13 residues. The CDR3 DNA reads as TGTGCCATCACCGGGGGCTACACAGATACGCAGTATTTT. Its translation: CAITGGYTDTQYF.

V gene TRBV6-5 combines with J gene TRBJ2-5; D not certain. The V gene lost 3 bases and the J gene lost 0 bases, with 11 bases spanning the gap. The CDR3 totals 15 residues. CDR1 is MNHEY, CDR2 SVGAGI, per germline. The CDR3 protein is CASSYYGSYQETQYF. The DNA for the CDR3 is TGTGCCAGCAGTTATTACGGGTCGTACCAAGAGACCCAGTACTTC.

The chain uses TRBV4-1 and TRBJ1-5; 8 bases fit TRBD1. CDR1 and CDR2 from the germline V gene are MGHRA and YSYEKL. The CDR3 sequence is 17 residues long. V trimming: 4 bases; J trimming: 7 bases; junction bases outside the gene matches: 15. DNA of the CDR3: TGCGCCAGCAGCCCTAGGACAGGGCTTGGGGAAGGGCAGCCCCAGCATTTT. It specifies CASSPRTGLGEGQPQHF.

V usage is TRBV29-1 and J usage is TRBJ1-3, with 7 bases identical to TRBD1. The germline gives CDR1 SQVTM, CDR2 ANQGSEA. The CDR3 totals 13 residues. V dropped 5 bases and J dropped 2; count of bases not matched to a gene: 3. CDR3 coding DNA: TGCAGCGTTTCAACAGGGGCTGGAAACACCATATATTTT. This codes for CSVSTGAGNTIYF.

This clonotype was recorded many times. The chain couples TRBV20-1 to TRBJ2-3; TRBD1 or TRBD2 may be the D gene (5 bases each). The germline V gene encodes CDR1 DFQATT and CDR2 SNEGSKA (reference sequence). The CDR3 totals 14 residues. The germline V and J ends were trimmed by 1 base and 2 bases, with 10 bases remaining between them. The CDR3 protein is CSARVGTHTDTQYF. The CDR3 DNA reads as TGCAGTGCTAGAGTCGGGACCCACACAGATACGCAGTATTTT.

This clonotype was counted a few times. The chain combines TRBV4-3 with TRBJ2-3; TRBD1 matches 8 bases. V dropped 2 bases and J dropped 2; count of bases not matched to a gene: 15. CDR1 is LGHNA and CDR2 is YSLEER in the germline V gene. This CDR3 has 19 amino acids. The CDR3 sequence is CASSQQTGGSSGITDTQYF. CDR3 in DNA: TGCGCCAGCAGCCAACAAACAGGGGGGTCCTCCGGGATCACAGATACGCAGTATTTT.

The J gene is TRBJ2-5, the V gene TRBV7-8, with D possibly TRBD1 on 6 matching bases. From germline, CDR1 is SGHVS and CDR2 FQNEAQ. Deletions cut 6 bases from V and 3 bases from J, with 17 bases between. This CDR3 is built from 15 residues. CDR3 residues: CASRSDRVGKETQYF. CDR3 DNA sequence: TGTGCCAGCAGATCGGACAGAGTGGGCAAAGAGACCCAGTACTTC. Supplemented by reference TRBV7-8 and TRBJ2-5, the full variable domain reads GAGVSQSPRYKVAKRGQDVALRCDPISGHVSLFWYQQALGQGPEFLTYFQNEAQLDKSGLPSDRFFAERPEGSVSTLKIQRTQQEDSAVYLCASRSDRVGKETQYFGPGTRLLVL.

The V and J genes are TRBV9 and TRBJ2-5; D is uncertain. Per the germline V gene, CDR1 is SGDLS and CDR2 is YYNGEE. V was clipped by 0 bases and J by 4 bases, with 16 bases between them. The CDR3 contains 16 residues. The CDR3 DNA follows: TGTGCCAGCAGCGTAGATACTACTTGGGTTGGAGAGACCCAGTACTTC. Its protein is CASSVDTTWVGETQYF.

This clonotype was detected many times. This chain uses TRBV12-3 or TRBV12-4 with TRBJ1-2; 9 bases are shared with TRBD1. J gave up 6 bases and V 1 base, and 6 bases lay outside the gene matches. CDR3 length: 15 residues. CDR3 sequence (DNA): TGTGCCAGCAGTTTAGGGTTTTGGACAGGGGATGGCTACACCTTC. Protein: CASSLGFWTGDGYTF.

V usage is TRBV20-1 and J usage is TRBJ2-7; no firm D call. The CDR3 runs to 11 residues. The V gene lost 4 bases and the J gene lost 6 bases, with 10 bases spanning the gap. From germline, CDR1 is DFQATT and CDR2 SNEGSKA (reference sequence). This CDR3 reads CSATTPVEQYF. Here the CDR3 DNA reads TGCAGTGCTACGACGCCCGTCGAGCAGTACTTC.

This clonotype showed up many times. The V call is TRBV4-3, the J call TRBJ2-1, with 14 bases aligning to TRBD2. Germline V CDR1 and CDR2: LGHNA, YSLEER. The J segment lost 4 bases and the V segment lost 5 bases, leaving 7 bases of the junction unmatched. The CDR3 is 17 amino acids. CDR3 DNA: TGCGCCAGCAGCTCCGGGACTAGCGGGAGTCTTTACAATGAGCAGTTCTTC. Its translation: CASSSGTSGSLYNEQFF.

The V and J genes are TRBV29-1 and TRBJ2-2, with a possible D match to TRBD2 (5 bases). The CDR3 loop spans 16 amino acids. Looked up from germline, CDR1 is SQVTM and CDR2 is ANQGSEA. V lost 6 bases, J lost 5 bases, and 22 bases lay in between. This CDR3 is CSVHIPGSTLTGELFF. The CDR3 bases are TGCAGCGTACACATTCCGGGGTCTACCCTAACCGGGGAGCTGTTTTTT.

This clonotype was counted at least ten times. The chain employs TRBV5-1 and TRBJ1-1; unclear D gene. CDR1 and CDR2 from the germline V gene are SGHRS and YFSETQ. V was trimmed by 7 bases and J by 0 bases, leaving 10 bases between them. This CDR3 has 13 amino acids. The CDR3 loop reads CASFAGVNTEAFF. The CDR3, as DNA: TGCGCCAGCTTTGCAGGCGTGAACACTGAAGCTTTCTTT.

This clonotype was seen at least ten times. The genes are TRBV12-3 or TRBV12-4 and TRBJ1-1; D might be TRBD1 (6 bases). CDR3 length: 12 amino acids. Trimming left V 6 bases short and J 7 bases short, with 12 bases between. The CDR3 DNA reads TGTGCCAGCAGGACGGACAGCCTTGAAGCTTTCTTT. Its translation is CASRTDSLEAFF.

This clonotype showed up many times. The chain recombines TRBV5-6 with TRBJ2-7; D gene unclear. The germline V and J ends were trimmed by 0 bases and 1 base, with 8 bases remaining between them. The CDR3 totals 14 residues. The germline V gene encodes CDR1 SGHDT and CDR2 YYEEEE. The CDR3 DNA reads TGTGCCAGCAGCTTGGGGTTCGGGTCCTACGAGCAGTACTTC. Its protein product is CASSLGFGSYEQYF.

The chain carries TRBV4-3 and TRBJ2-1; tentatively, D is TRBD2 (6 bases). Germline-derived CDR1 and CDR2 are LGHNA and YSLEER. The CDR3 length is 13 residues. V gave up 1 base and J gave up 5 bases, with 6 bases separating them. The chain's CDR3 is CASSQGGDNEQFF. The CDR3 DNA reads TGCGCCAGCAGCCAAGGGGGGGACAATGAGCAGTTCTTC.

This clonotype was seen repeatedly, ten times or more. This chain joins TRBV7-2 and TRBJ1-1; 10 bases fit TRBD1. CDR1 is SGHTA and CDR2 is FQGNSA in the germline V gene. The V gene end was trimmed by 5 bases and the J gene end by 4 bases; junction bases not matched to a gene: 7. The CDR3 loop spans 15 amino acids. CDR3 loop: CASSRGQGRATEAFF. Written as DNA, the CDR3 is TGTGCCAGCAGCCGGGGACAGGGGCGCGCCACTGAAGCTTTCTTT.

In its sample, this clonotype was seen many times. The rearrangement joins TRBV5-5 to TRBJ1-5; D remains ambiguous. The V gene's germline CDR1 is SGHKS and CDR2 YYEKEE (reference sequence). With 0 bases removed from V and 7 bases from J, the gap between germline ends came to 14 bases. The CDR3 has 15 amino acids. The CDR3 sequence is CASSLAGQNLQPQHF. In DNA form, the CDR3 reads TGTGCCAGCAGCTTGGCCGGCCAAAATTTACAGCCCCAGCATTTT.

Worth noting for this clonotype: A much larger clone lies one base from this, so it may be a read error. The final CDR3 position lacks the conserved phenylalanine or tryptophan, pointing to a likely read error. This chain connects TRBV12-3 or TRBV12-4 to TRBJ2-7; either TRBD1 or TRBD2 may fit D (5 bases each). Deletions cut 3 bases from V and 4 bases from J, with 13 bases between. The CDR3 extends over 14 amino acids. Here the CDR3 DNA reads TGTGCCAGCAGTTTGTACGGGACCGATTACGAGCAGTACTAC. Protein sequence: CASSLYGTDYEQYY.

Only a few counts were recorded for this clonotype. This sequence joins TRBV10-2 and TRBJ2-3; 8 nucleotides match TRBD2. The CDR3 is made up of 15 amino acids. V lost 1 base, J lost 1 base, and 1 base stayed unmatched. Germline V gene sequence: CDR1 WSHSY, CDR2 SAAADI. The CDR3 DNA follows: TGCGCCAGCAGTGAGTTGCGGGGGGGCACAGATACGCAGTATTTT. It specifies CASSELRGGTDTQYF.

Of note for this clonotype: This may come from a read error, since a much larger clone is one base off. V and J are TRBV7-2 and TRBJ2-3; D is unclear. Between the trimmed V and J ends, which lost 7 bases and 5 bases, there was a span of 13 bases. The germline V gene has CDR1 SGHTA and CDR2 FQGNSA. The CDR3 spans 13 residues. CDR3 coding DNA: TGTGCCAGCACCTTCGGATGGGGAGATACGCAGTATTTT. Translation: CASTFGWGDTQYF.

This clonotype was picked up a small number of times. The V call is TRBV15, the J call TRBJ2-3; D is uncertain. Trimming took 0 bases from V and 7 from J, leaving 11 bases between them. This CDR3 spans 14 amino acids. Germline CDR1 is LNHNV and CDR2 is YYDKDF (reference sequence). The CDR3 DNA is TGTGCCACCAGCAGAGAGGGTTCGAGGCATACGCAGTATTTT. Its protein product is CATSREGSRHTQYF.

This clonotype came up a few times. The chain uses TRBV20-1 and TRBJ2-7; weak D call: TRBD2 (6 bases). Trimming removed 5 bases from V and 3 bases from J, with 14 bases in between. This CDR3 has 13 residues. Per the germline V gene, CDR1 is DFQATT and CDR2 is SNEGSKA (reference sequence). CDR3 nucleotide sequence: TGCAGTGCTGTACCCGGGACTTTCTACGAGCAGTACTTC. Translation: CSAVPGTFYEQYF.

This clonotype was found a few times. The chain couples TRBV5-5 to TRBJ1-1; no clear D gene. The V end was cut by 0 bases, the J end by 0 bases, with 12 bases between. Germline V gives CDR1 SGHKS, CDR2 YYEKEE (reference sequence). The CDR3 totals 16 residues. The CDR3 coding sequence is TGTGCCAGCAGCTTGGCTTACAGTCACATGAACACTGAAGCTTTCTTT. This encodes CASSLAYSHMNTEAFF.

This clonotype was observed a few times. The chain employs TRBV7-9 and TRBJ2-5; the D gene is possibly TRBD2 (5 bases). This CDR3 has 15 amino acids. The V gene's germline CDR1 is SEHNR and CDR2 FQNEAQ (reference sequence). Between the trimmed V and J ends, which lost 3 bases and 5 bases, there was a span of 16 bases. The CDR3 here is CASSFAGPFIETQYF. For the CDR3, the DNA is TGTGCCAGCAGCTTCGCGGGCCCCTTTATTGAGACCCAGTACTTC.

This clonotype was counted at least ten times. The genes are TRBV12-3 or TRBV12-4 and TRBJ1-2, with D unclear. V lost 5 bases and J lost 8, with 18 bases in between. This CDR3 region has 14 residues. The CDR3 sequence is CASSPPGRRGGYTF. Here the CDR3 DNA reads TGTGCCAGCAGTCCCCCCGGGCGGCGGGGAGGCTACACCTTC.

V usage is TRBV12-3 or TRBV12-4 and J usage is TRBJ2-6, with TRBD1 as a possible D gene (6 bases). The length of the CDR3 is 16 residues. The germline V and J ends were trimmed by 6 bases and 4 bases, with 16 bases remaining between them. The CDR3 here is CASSHNRVVGANVLTF. The CDR3 DNA follows: TGTGCCAGCAGCCATAACAGGGTTGTGGGGGCCAACGTCCTGACTTTC.

This chain uses TRBV10-3 with TRBJ2-3, with D possibly matching TRBD2 (5 bases). Germline assignment: CDR1 ENHRY and CDR2 SYGVKD. This CDR3 contains 15 residues. V was clipped by 0 bases and J by 2 bases, with 9 bases between them. The CDR3 reads CAISESRDYTDTQYF. CDR3 sequence (DNA): TGTGCCATCAGTGAGTCGAGGGATTACACAGATACGCAGTATTTT.

The genes are TRBV5-1 and TRBJ2-1; 11 bases fit TRBD2. CDR3 length: 15 amino acids. The junction had 4 bases not matched to a gene; V was cut back by 3 bases and J by 5 bases. The germline V gene has CDR1 SGHRS and CDR2 YFSETQ. The CDR3 coding sequence is TGCGCCAGCAGCTCGATGACTAGCGGGAACAATGAGCAGTTCTTC. Translated: CASSSMTSGNNEQFF. The full variable domain, completed using reference TRBV5-1 and TRBJ2-1, is KAGVTQTPRYLIKTRGQQVTLSCSPISGHRSVSWYQQTPGQGLQFLFEYFSETQRNKGNFPGRFSGRQFSNSRSEMNVSTLELGDSALYLCASSSMTSGNNEQFFGPGTRLTVL.